This T cell receptor beta chain was recovered during a study of blood T cell repertoires in COVID-19. The ends were cut back, 5 bases at V and 8 bases at J, with 9 bases in the middle. This CDR3 is built from 10 residues. The germline gives CDR1 GTSNPN, CDR2 SVGIG (reference sequence). Clones were sequenced by immunoSEQ multiplex PCR, and TCRdb holds only the in-frame ones, with some missing. The sample contains about 52,000 clones, under 90% of which appear only once. Sequenced input: peripheral blood. The chain combines TRBV30 with TRBJ1-2, with unresolved D. This receptor was obtained from a man at least 80 years old with COVID-19, enrolled during active disease. This CDR3 is CAWFLSGYTF. In nucleotides, the CDR3 is TGTGCCTGGTTTCTTTCCGGCTACACCTTC.